The rows below give T cell receptor beta chains drawn from one sample of a study of prognosis after radiotherapy for stage I lung cancer. In TCRdb, the multiplex PCR reads were re-called with MiXCR into one record per CDR3 protein. The sample yields 14,000 or so distinct CDR3 sequences, around a third seen once. The specimen comprised PBMCs, sampled before or after stereotactic body radiation therapy (not recorded which). Receptors originate from a donor of 50 years or more with non-small cell lung cancer. Both conserved end residues are part of each CDR3. Fields, in order: CDR3 length, J gene, clone size, V gene, CDR3 protein. Rows give clone size only sometimes, using once, few, many, or a class for an expanded clone.

>16|TRBJ2-2|many|TRBV7-2
CASSFRQGAGTGELFF
>14|TRBJ2-1|many|TRBV20-1
CSAEFLAVKYEQFF
>15|TRBJ1-3|many|TRBV9
CASSVGGDSGNTIYF
>16|TRBJ2-1|many|TRBV28
CASSPIGTGRSNEQFF
>13|TRBJ2-1|many|TRBV13
CASSSRGGRVLFF
>13|TRBJ2-1|many|TRBV29-1
CSVEENSGRGQFF
>13|TRBJ1-1|many|TRBV7-9
CASSLDWETEAFF
>15|TRBJ2-7|medium-sized|TRBV27
CASKNLAGGLYEQYF
>15|TRBJ2-1|medium-sized|TRBV2
CASSEPGQATTEQFF
>14|TRBJ1-4|many|TRBV20-1
CSARDRAGLEKLFF
>15|TRBJ2-1|many|TRBV3-1
CASSTHQLMGDEQFF
>15|TRBJ2-7|once|TRBV20-1
CSATTHGPGAGEQYF
>16|TRBJ2-3|many|TRBV28
CASMSRGLAATDTQYF
>17|TRBJ2-3|-|TRBV7-9
CASSLPPRQESKDTQYF
>13|TRBJ1-1|many|TRBV5-1
CASSLVANTEAFF
>15|TRBJ2-1|many|TRBV5-4
CASSIYREGDNEQFF
>15|TRBJ1-2|many|TRBV19
CASSIAQGYKDGYTF
>17|TRBJ2-1|many|TRBV25-1
CASSESFREDTGDEQFF
>15|TRBJ2-7|many|TRBV28
CASSSHSGGAYEQYF
>15|TRBJ2-4|-|TRBV6-1
CARSRARGAKNIQYF
>14|TRBJ2-7|-|TRBV20-1
CSAETSGVAYEQHF
>13|TRBJ2-7|many|TRBV15
CATSRVGIDEQYF
>15|TRBJ1-2|many|TRBV20-1
CSALRSGGEGYGYTF
>16|TRBJ2-5|-|TRBV5-5
CASSLVGGSPQETQYF
>14|TRBJ2-7|-|TRBV7-8
CASRLRESSYEQYF
>18|TRBJ1-6|medium-sized|TRBV20-1
CSARLVGDANSYNSPLHF
>14|TRBJ2-7|medium-sized|TRBV27
CASRRTTSSYEQYF
>16|TRBJ2-7|many|TRBV14
CASSQLSSGASYEQYF
>17|TRBJ1-5|-|TRBV7-3
CASSRSVPKVGNQPRHF
>16|TRBJ1-5|-|TRBV15
CATSKETVYRNQPQHF
>14|TRBJ1-2|many|TRBV28
CASSLSWVNRGYTF
>17|TRBJ1-5|medium-sized|TRBV12-3/TRBV12-4
CASSGAPNRDINQPQHF
>19|TRBJ2-1|medium-sized|TRBV2
CASSVTGGQRSLLYNEQFF
>13|TRBJ1-4|many|TRBV5-1
CASSLGSSEKLFF
>14|TRBJ2-5|many|TRBV15
CATSRVYSQETQYF